This TCR beta chain emerged from a study of post-analysis software for immune sequencing data. Across the whole study: Both relapsing-remitting and secondary progressive multiple sclerosis featured among the disease courses, as did progressive-relapsing multiple sclerosis.

The TCR beta cDNA libraries contained unique molecular identifiers. Input amounts of roughly 0.85 to 10 million T cells were used. These gave about 500,000 cDNA molecules, so each molecule approximated one T cell. One entry per CDR3 protein results from TCRdb running MiXCR on the PCR reads. This repertoire shows roughly 800,000 distinct CDR3 sequences, around 46% found once; its top ten account for roughly 4.4%. CDR1 is DFQATT, CDR2 SNEGSKA, per germline (reference sequence). V was cut by 1 base and J by 1 base, with 7 bases left in between. The CDR3 is 13 amino acids. Details on this clonotype: The antigen is not known.

Study-level results: Roughly 5 TRBV segments occurring more often in patients than controls included TRBV5-6, TRBV5-1 and TRBV20-1.

This TCR derives from a girl aged 10 to 17 with multiple sclerosis. The chain carries TRBV20-1 and TRBJ1-2, with D possibly matching TRBD1 (5 bases). The source material was blood. The CDR3 coding sequence is TGCAGTGCTAGAGGCCAGGGTAACTATGGCTACACCTTC. This sequence encodes CSARGQGNYGYTF.